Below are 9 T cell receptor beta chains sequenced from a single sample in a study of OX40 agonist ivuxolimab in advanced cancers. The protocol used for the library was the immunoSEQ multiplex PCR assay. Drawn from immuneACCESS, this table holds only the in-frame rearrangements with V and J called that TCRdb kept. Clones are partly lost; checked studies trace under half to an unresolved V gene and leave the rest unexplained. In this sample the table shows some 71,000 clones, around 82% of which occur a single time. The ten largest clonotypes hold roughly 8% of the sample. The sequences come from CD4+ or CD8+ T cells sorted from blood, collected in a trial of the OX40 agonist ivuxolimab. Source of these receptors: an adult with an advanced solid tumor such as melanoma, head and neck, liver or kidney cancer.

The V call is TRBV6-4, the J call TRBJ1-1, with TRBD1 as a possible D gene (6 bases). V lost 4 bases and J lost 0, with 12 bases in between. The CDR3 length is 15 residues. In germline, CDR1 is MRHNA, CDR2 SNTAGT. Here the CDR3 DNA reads TGTGCCAGCAGTGCCGCCCCAGGGGTGAACACTGAAGCTTTCTTT. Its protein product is CASSAAPGVNTEAFF.

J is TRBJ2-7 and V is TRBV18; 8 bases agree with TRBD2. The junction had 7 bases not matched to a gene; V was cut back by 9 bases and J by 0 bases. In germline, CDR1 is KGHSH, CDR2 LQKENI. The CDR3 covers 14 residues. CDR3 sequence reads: CASLESGSSYEQYF. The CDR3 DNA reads TGTGCCAGTCTGGAGAGCGGGAGCTCCTACGAGCAGTACTTC.

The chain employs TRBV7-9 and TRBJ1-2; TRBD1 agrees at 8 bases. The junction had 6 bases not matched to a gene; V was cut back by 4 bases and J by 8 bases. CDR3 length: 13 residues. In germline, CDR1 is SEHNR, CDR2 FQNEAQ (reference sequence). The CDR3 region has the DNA TGTGCCAGCAGCTATGACAGGGGCGGGGGCTACACCTTC. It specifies CASSYDRGGGYTF.

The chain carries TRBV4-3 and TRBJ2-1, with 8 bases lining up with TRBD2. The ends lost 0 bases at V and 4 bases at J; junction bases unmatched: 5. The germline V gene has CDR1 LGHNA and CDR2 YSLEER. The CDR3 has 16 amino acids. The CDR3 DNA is TGCGCCAGCAGCCAAGATGGGCTAGCGGGTTACAATGAGCAGTTCTTC. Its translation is CASSQDGLAGYNEQFF.

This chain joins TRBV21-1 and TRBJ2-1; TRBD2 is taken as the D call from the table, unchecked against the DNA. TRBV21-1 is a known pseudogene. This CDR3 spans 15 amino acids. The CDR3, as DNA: TGTGCCAGCAGCAAAGGCCCGAGCTCCTACAATGAGCAGTTCTTC. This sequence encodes CASSKGPSSYNEQFF.

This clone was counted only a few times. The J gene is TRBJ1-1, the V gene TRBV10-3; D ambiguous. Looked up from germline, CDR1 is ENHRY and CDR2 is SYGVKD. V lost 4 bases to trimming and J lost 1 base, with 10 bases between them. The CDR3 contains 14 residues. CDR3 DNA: TGTGCCATCAGTGTACAGATAACGAACACTGAAGCTTTCTTT. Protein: CAISVQITNTEAFF.

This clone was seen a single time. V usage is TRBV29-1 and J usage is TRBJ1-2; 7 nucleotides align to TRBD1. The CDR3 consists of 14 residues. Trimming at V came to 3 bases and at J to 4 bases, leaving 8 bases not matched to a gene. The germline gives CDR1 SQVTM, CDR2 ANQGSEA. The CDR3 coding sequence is TGCAGCGTTGAGGATTGGACAGGCGTCTATGGCTACACCTTC. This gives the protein CSVEDWTGVYGYTF.

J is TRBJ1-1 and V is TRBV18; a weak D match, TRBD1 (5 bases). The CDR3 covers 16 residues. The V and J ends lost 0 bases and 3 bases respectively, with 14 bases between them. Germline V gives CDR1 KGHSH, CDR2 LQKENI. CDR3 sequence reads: CASSPPSQGLDTEAFF. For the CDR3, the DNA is TGTGCCAGCTCACCACCGTCGCAGGGTCTGGACACTGAAGCTTTCTTT.

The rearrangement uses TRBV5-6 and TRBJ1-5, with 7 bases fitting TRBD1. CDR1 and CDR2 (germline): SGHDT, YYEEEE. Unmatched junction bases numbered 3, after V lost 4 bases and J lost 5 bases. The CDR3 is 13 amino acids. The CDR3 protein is CASSGGGDQPQHF. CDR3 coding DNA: TGTGCCAGCAGCGGAGGGGGCGATCAGCCCCAGCATTTT.